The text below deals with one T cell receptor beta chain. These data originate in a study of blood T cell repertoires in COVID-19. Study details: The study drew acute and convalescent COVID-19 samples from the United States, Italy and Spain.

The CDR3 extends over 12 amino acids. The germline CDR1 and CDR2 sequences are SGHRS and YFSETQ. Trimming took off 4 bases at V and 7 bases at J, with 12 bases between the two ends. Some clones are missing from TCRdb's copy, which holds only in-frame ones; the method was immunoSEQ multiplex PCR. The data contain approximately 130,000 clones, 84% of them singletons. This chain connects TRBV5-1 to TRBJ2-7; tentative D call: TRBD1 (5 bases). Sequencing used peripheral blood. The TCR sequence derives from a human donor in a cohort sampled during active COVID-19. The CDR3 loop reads CASSESAGEQYF. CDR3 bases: TGCGCCAGCAGCGAATCCGCAGGGGAGCAGTACTTC.